One sample yielded the 17 T cell receptor beta chains listed below, sequenced in a study of molecular identifiers for immune sequencing clone quantification. A single record per CDR3 protein comes from TCRdb applying MiXCR to the PCR reads. The sample records 85,000 to 120,000 distinct CDR3 sequences, 30% to 35% being singletons. Sequenced material: naive CD8+ T cells from blood, with Jurkat cell RNA spiked in. Subset: FACS-sorted CD8+CD4-CCR7+CD45RA+ naive T cells. The receptors were sampled from a human donor in good health. Some libraries in this study had Jurkat cell RNA spiked in.

Regarding this clonotype: A much more abundant neighbour one base away suggests this may be a read error. V usage is TRBV4-2 and J usage is TRBJ2-5; D call uncertain. V was shortened by 0 bases and J by 9 bases, with 17 bases between the two germline ends. Germline assignment: CDR1 LGHNA and CDR2 YNFKEQ. This CDR3 is 15 amino acids long. In DNA form, the CDR3 reads TGTGCCAGCAGCCAAGACCCCGTCGCCGCGGAGCCCCAGTACTTC. It specifies CASSQDPVAAEPQYF.

As to this clonotype: This may be a read error: a much more frequent sequence differs by one nucleotide. The chain recombines TRBV28 with TRBJ2-3; D unclear. This CDR3 has 12 residues. The germline V gene encodes CDR1 MDHEN and CDR2 SYDVKM. The CDR3 sequence is CASSLSTVTQYF. DNA for the CDR3: TGTGCCAGCAGTTTGAGCACAGTTACGCAGTATTTT.

The J gene is TRBJ1-1, the V gene TRBV27; D uncertain. Trimming stripped 3 bases from V and 1 base from J, with 12 bases between. Germline assignment: CDR1 MNHEY and CDR2 SMNVEV (reference sequence). The CDR3 contains 15 residues. The CDR3 nucleotides read TGTGCCAGCAGTTTGTCAGGCGGATGGAACACTGAAGCTTTCTTT. Residues: CASSLSGGWNTEAFF.

This clonotype came up many times. This chain connects TRBV29-1 to TRBJ2-3; D remains ambiguous. This CDR3 spans 10 amino acids. V lost 7 bases and J 2 bases, leaving 4 bases between the germline ends. Germline CDR1 and CDR2: SQVTM and ANQGSEA. The CDR3 loop is CSANTDTQYF. CDR3 sequence (DNA): TGCAGCGCGAACACAGATACGCAGTATTTT.

This clonotype was seen a few times. V and J are TRBV11-2 and TRBJ2-7; 9 bases fit TRBD1. The CDR3 contains 18 residues. Germline CDR1 and CDR2: SGHAT and FQNNGV. Unmatched junction bases numbered 15, after V lost 1 base and J lost 5 bases. The CDR3: CASSLVAPGTGFVHEQYF. The CDR3 DNA follows: TGTGCCAGCAGCTTAGTAGCCCCGGGGACAGGGTTTGTCCACGAGCAGTACTTC.

This clonotype was counted a few times. The rearrangement uses TRBV4-1 and TRBJ2-7; D is perhaps TRBD1 (5 bases). The CDR3 sequence is 11 residues long. Germline CDR1 is MGHRA and CDR2 is YSYEKL. The V and J ends lost 3 bases and 6 bases respectively, with 6 bases between them. The CDR3: CASSHRGEQYF. The CDR3 DNA reads TGCGCCAGCAGCCATAGGGGCGAGCAGTACTTC.

This clonotype occurred a few times. This chain links TRBV4-1 with TRBJ2-3; TRBD1 agrees at 9 bases. V was pared by 0 bases and J by 4 bases, with 5 bases of the junction left unmatched. CDR3 length equals 16 residues. CDR1 MGHRA and CDR2 YSYEKL come from the germline V gene. The CDR3 DNA sequence: TGCGCCAGCAGCCAAGATGGCGGACAGGGGCCAGATACGCAGTATTTT. This sequence encodes CASSQDGGQGPDTQYF.

This clonotype was seen a few times. The chain joins TRBV20-1 to TRBJ2-3; D is unresolved. The CDR3 runs 13 residues. Germline CDR1 DFQATT, CDR2 SNEGSKA (reference sequence). Trimming cost V 1 base and J 4 bases, with 9 bases left between them. The CDR3: CSARGMVADTQYF. The CDR3 nucleotides are TGCAGTGCTAGAGGAATGGTGGCAGATACGCAGTATTTT.

The genes are TRBV24-1 and TRBJ2-1, with D unclear. From germline, CDR1 is KGHDR and CDR2 SFDVKD. Trimming shortened V by 4 bases and J by 8 bases, and 11 bases separated the two germline ends. The CDR3 sequence is 13 residues long. The DNA of the CDR3 is TGTGCCACCAGTGAACGGGCACGCGATGAGCAGTTCTTC. Translated: CATSERARDEQFF.

This clonotype was counted only a few times. The V and J genes are TRBV7-3 and TRBJ2-4; D possibly matches TRBD1 or TRBD2 (5 bases each). Trimming removed 3 bases from V and 0 bases from J, with 18 bases in between. The CDR3 covers 18 residues. Germline V lookup: CDR1 SGHTA, CDR2 FQGTGA. The CDR3 DNA is TGTGCCAGCAGCTTGAGGGGTCGGGAAACACTAGCCAAAAACATTCAGTACTTC. Translated, it gives CASSLRGRETLAKNIQYF.

The chain employs TRBV28 and TRBJ2-7, with D perhaps matching TRBD1 (5 bases). Germline lookup yields CDR1 MDHEN and CDR2 SYDVKM. The CDR3 runs to 15 residues. Between the trimmed V and J ends, which lost 6 bases and 2 bases, there was a span of 17 bases. CDR3 coding DNA: TGTGCCAGCAGATTACTGACAGCGACACCCTACGAGCAGTACTTC. As protein: CASRLLTATPYEQYF.

This clonotype was detected only a few times. This chain uses TRBV7-6 with TRBJ2-1, with 9 bases matching TRBD2. The CDR3 runs 14 residues. The junction had 6 bases not matched to a gene; V was cut back by 3 bases and J by 9 bases. CDR1 SGHVS and CDR2 FNYEAQ come from the germline V gene. CDR3 in amino acids: CASSFAGGPREQFF. As DNA, the CDR3 is TGTGCCAGCAGCTTCGCGGGAGGGCCTCGTGAGCAGTTCTTC.

This clonotype was observed many times. The chain carries TRBV7-2 and TRBJ2-7, with D perhaps given as TRBD1 or TRBD2 (5 bases each). The V and J ends lost 5 bases and 1 base respectively, with 18 bases between them. Germline CDR1 is SGHTA and CDR2 is FQGNSA. The CDR3 totals 16 residues. The CDR3 is CASSLTHRDPSYEQYF. Written as DNA, the CDR3 is TGTGCCAGCAGCCTTACCCACCGGGACCCTTCCTACGAGCAGTACTTC.

This clonotype was picked up many times. The rearrangement joins TRBV29-1 to TRBJ1-5; D possibly corresponds to TRBD1 (5 bases). V was cut by 5 bases and J by 0 bases, with 11 bases left in between. This CDR3 contains 14 residues. Looked up from germline, CDR1 is SQVTM and CDR2 is ANQGSEA. The DNA for the CDR3 is TGCAGCGTTCGGCAGGGAAATAGCAATCAGCCCCAGCATTTT. This translates into CSVRQGNSNQPQHF.

This chain joins TRBV5-1 and TRBJ2-3, with 10 bases aligning to TRBD2. The germline V gene encodes CDR1 SGHRS and CDR2 YFSETQ. After removal of 3 bases from V and 2 bases from J, the junction contained 6 bases not matched to a gene. This CDR3 region has 16 residues. This CDR3 reads CASSSALAGDTDTQYF. CDR3 sequence (DNA): TGCGCCAGCAGCTCGGCCCTAGCGGGAGACACAGATACGCAGTATTTT. Combining the CDR3 with reference TRBV5-1 and TRBJ2-3 gives the whole variable domain KAGVTQTPRYLIKTRGQQVTLSCSPISGHRSVSWYQQTPGQGLQFLFEYFSETQRNKGNFPGRFSGRQFSNSRSEMNVSTLELGDSALYLCASSSALAGDTDTQYFGPGTRLTVL.

V is TRBV12-3 or TRBV12-4 and J is TRBJ2-5; 8 positions match TRBD2. This CDR3 comprises 15 residues. V gave up 3 bases and J gave up 4 bases; unmatched junction bases: 7. The CDR3 DNA reads TGTGCCAGCAGTTTCGTAGCGGGAATAGGAGAGACCCAGTACTTC. This codes for CASSFVAGIGETQYF.

The chain combines TRBV6-1 with TRBJ1-3; 7 bases are shared with TRBD1. The CDR3 length is 16 residues. The junction had 4 bases not matched to a gene; V was cut back by 2 bases and J by 0 bases. The V gene's germline CDR1 is MNHNS and CDR2 SASEGT. The CDR3 here is CASSEYAGGSGNTIYF. CDR3 bases: TGTGCCAGCAGTGAATACGCAGGGGGCTCTGGAAACACCATATATTTT.